The TCR beta chain under discussion was sequenced for a study of control samples from healthy donors and cancer patients. The data were produced by immunoSEQ multiplex PCR, yet TCRdb's version contains in-frame clones alone and is incomplete. This sample has 150,000 to 200,000 clones, with about 94% found just once. Germline CDR1 MDHEN, CDR2 SYDVKM. The length of the CDR3 is 13 residues. V lost 6 bases and J lost 3, with 10 bases in between. Sequencing input: blood. This chain uses TRBV28 with TRBJ2-3, with unresolved D. This clonotype was sampled from a woman in her forties in good health. CDR3 coding DNA: TGTGCCAGCAGCCCTCTCCGGACAGATACGCAGTATTTT. This translates into CASSPLRTDTQYF.